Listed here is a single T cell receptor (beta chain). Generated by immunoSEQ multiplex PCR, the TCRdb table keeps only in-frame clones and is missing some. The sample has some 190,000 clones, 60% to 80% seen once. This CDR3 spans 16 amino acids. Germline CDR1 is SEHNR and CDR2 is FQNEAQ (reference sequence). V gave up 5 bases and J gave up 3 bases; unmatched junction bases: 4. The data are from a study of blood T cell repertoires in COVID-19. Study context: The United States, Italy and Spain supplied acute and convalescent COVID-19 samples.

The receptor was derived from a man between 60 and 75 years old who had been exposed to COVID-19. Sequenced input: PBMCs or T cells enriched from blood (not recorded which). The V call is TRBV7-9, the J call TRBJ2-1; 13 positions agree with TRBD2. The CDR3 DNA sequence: TGTGCCAGCAGCCCGGGACTAGCGGGACACTACAATGAGCAGTTCTTC. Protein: CASSPGLAGHYNEQFF.